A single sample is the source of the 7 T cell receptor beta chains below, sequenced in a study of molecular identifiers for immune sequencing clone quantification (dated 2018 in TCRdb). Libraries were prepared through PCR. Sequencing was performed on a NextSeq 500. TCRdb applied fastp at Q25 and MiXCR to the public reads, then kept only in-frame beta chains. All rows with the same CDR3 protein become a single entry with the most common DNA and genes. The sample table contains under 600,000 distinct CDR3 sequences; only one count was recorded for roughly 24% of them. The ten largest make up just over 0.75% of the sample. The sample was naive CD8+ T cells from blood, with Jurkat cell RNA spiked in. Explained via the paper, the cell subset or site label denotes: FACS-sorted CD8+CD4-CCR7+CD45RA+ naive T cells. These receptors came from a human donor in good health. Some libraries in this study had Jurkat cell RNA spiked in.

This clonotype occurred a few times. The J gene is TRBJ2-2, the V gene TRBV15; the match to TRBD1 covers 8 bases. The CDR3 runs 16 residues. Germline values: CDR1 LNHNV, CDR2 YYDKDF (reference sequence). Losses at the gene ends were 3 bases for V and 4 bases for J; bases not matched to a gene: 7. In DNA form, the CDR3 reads TGTGCCACCAGCAGGGCCCAGACAGGGGTCACCGGGGAGCTGTTTTTT. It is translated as CATSRAQTGVTGELFF.

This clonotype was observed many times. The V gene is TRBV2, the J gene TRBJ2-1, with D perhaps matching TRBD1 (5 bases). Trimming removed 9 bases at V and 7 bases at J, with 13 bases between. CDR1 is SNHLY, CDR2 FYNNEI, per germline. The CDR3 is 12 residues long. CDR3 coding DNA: TGTGCCAGAGGGGCTCCCGATAATGAGCAGTTCTTC. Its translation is CARGAPDNEQFF.

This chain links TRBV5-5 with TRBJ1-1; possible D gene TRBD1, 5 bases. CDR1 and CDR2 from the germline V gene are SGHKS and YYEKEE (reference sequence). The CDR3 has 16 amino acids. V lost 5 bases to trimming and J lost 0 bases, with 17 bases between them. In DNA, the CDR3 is TGTGCCAGCAGGGTGGAGGAGGGGCTCATGAACACTGAAGCTTTCTTT. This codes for CASRVEEGLMNTEAFF.

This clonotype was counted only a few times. For the CDR3, the DNA is TGCAGTGCTAGAGATCGGGGGGGCACAGATACGCAGTATTTT. Translation gives CSARDRGGTDTQYF. The J gene is TRBJ2-3, the V gene TRBV20-1; TRBD2 matches 7 bases. V shed 0 bases and J 1 base; nucleotides not matched to a gene: 1. Germline values: CDR1 DFQATT, CDR2 SNEGSKA (reference sequence). This CDR3 contains 14 residues.

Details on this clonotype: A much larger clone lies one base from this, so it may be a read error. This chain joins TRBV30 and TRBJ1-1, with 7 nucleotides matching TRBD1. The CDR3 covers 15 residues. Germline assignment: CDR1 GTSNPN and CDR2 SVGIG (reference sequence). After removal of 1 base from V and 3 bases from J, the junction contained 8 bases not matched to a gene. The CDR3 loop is CAWSDRGSLDTEAFF. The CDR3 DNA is TGTGCCTGGAGTGACAGGGGATCTTTGGACACTGAAGCTTTCTTT.

The CDR3 nucleotides read TGTGCCAGCAGCCAGGTCCGGGGGGAAAGCGAGGGGACCCAGTACTTC. This sequence encodes CASSQVRGESEGTQYF. The chain recombines TRBV3-1 with TRBJ2-5, with 7 positions matching TRBD2. Losses at the gene ends were 3 bases for V and 7 bases for J; bases not matched to a gene: 14. The CDR3 sequence is 16 residues long. Looked up from germline, CDR1 is LGHDT and CDR2 is YNNKEL (reference sequence).

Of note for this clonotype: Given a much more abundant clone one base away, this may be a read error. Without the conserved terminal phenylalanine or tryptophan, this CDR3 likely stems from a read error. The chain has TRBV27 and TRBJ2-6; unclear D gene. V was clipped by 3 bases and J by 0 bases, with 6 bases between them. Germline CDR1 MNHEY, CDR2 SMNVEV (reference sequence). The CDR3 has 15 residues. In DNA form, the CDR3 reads TGTGCCAGCAGTTTGATGGCCTCTGGGGCCAACGTCCTGACTCTC. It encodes CASSLMASGANVLTL.